These 5 T cell receptor beta chains share one sample of origin, sequenced in a study of blood T cell repertoires in COVID-19. TCRdb's table, derived via immunoSEQ multiplex PCR, lists solely in-frame clones and lacks some. The table records 280,000 or so clones, around 87% of them present only once. Specimen: peripheral blood. These receptor sequences come from a woman aged 25 to 39 who had recovered from COVID-19.

The chain recombines TRBV2 with TRBJ2-1, with 8 bases lining up with TRBD2. CDR1 is SNHLY, CDR2 FYNNEI, per germline. With 2 bases clipped from V and 7 bases from J, the junction kept 4 bases outside the gene matches. This CDR3 comprises 14 residues. The CDR3: CASSENTGGNEQFF. CDR3 nucleotide sequence: TGTGCCAGCAGTGAAAACACGGGAGGGAATGAGCAGTTCTTC. Together with reference TRBV2 and TRBJ2-1, the CDR3 gives the full variable domain: EPEVTQTPSHQVTQMGQEVILRCVPISNHLYFYWYRQILGQKVEFLVSFYNNEISEKSEIFDDQFSVERPDGSNFTLKIRSTKLEDSAMYFCASSENTGGNEQFFGPGTRLTVL.

This chain connects TRBV30 to TRBJ1-1; no reliable D call. Deletions cut 4 bases from V and 1 base from J, with 7 bases between. CDR1 is GTSNPN and CDR2 is SVGIG in the germline V gene (reference sequence). This CDR3 contains 12 residues. CDR3 residues: CAWNGGNTEAFF. CDR3 coding DNA: TGTGCCTGGAATGGAGGGAACACTGAAGCTTTCTTT.

The J gene is TRBJ1-2, the V gene TRBV6-4; D is uncertain. This CDR3 is 12 amino acids long. V shed 4 bases and J shed 5 bases, with 8 bases lying between them. Germline values: CDR1 MRHNA, CDR2 SNTAGT. CDR3: CASSGGIYGYTF. DNA of the CDR3: TGTGCCAGCAGTGGAGGAATATATGGCTACACCTTC.

DNA of the CDR3: TGCGCCAGCAGCACCCAAGACAGGGTCTTTGATGGCTACACCTTC. Translating it yields CASSTQDRVFDGYTF. The genes are TRBV5-1 and TRBJ1-2; TRBD1 matches 7 bases. J gave up 6 bases and V 4 bases, and 12 bases lay outside the gene matches. CDR3 size: 15 residues. Per germline, CDR1 SGHRS and CDR2 YFSETQ.

Only one count was recorded for this clone. The chain joins TRBV7-8 to TRBJ2-3, with 8 bases matching TRBD2. CDR1 and CDR2 (germline): SGHVS, FQNEAQ. J gave up 2 bases and V 4 bases, and 8 bases lay outside the gene matches. The CDR3 sequence is 16 residues long. The chain's CDR3 is CASSSYKRGITDTQYF. CDR3 nucleotides: TGTGCCAGCAGCTCCTATAAGCGGGGGATCACAGATACGCAGTATTTT.